The source of this T cell receptor beta chain is a study of early T cells in non-severe SARS-CoV-2 infection. This clonotype has a count of ten or more. CDR3 length: 14 amino acids. Trimming left V 5 bases short and J 6 bases short, with 12 bases between. Germline assignment: CDR1 SGHKS and CDR2 YYEKEE (reference sequence). Attached unique molecular identifiers marked individual cDNA molecules. TCRdb used MiXCR to reprocess the 5' RACE reads, holding one entry per CDR3 protein. The sample contains about 42,000 distinct CDR3 sequences, less than 8.5% of which appear only once. The sequence was obtained from an adult who was a healthcare worker with PCR-confirmed SARS-CoV-2 infection or an uninfected control (not recorded which). The sample was whole blood. V and J are TRBV5-5 and TRBJ1-6, with a tentative D call TRBD1 (6 bases). CDR3: CASSKQGSNSPLHF. In nucleotides, the CDR3 is TGTGCCAGCAGTAAACAGGGTTCTAATTCACCCCTCCACTTT.